This T cell receptor beta chain came from a study of patients and donors after allogeneic stem cell transplantation. In TCRdb, the RT-PCR reads were re-called with MiXCR into one record per CDR3 protein. The sample has 85,000 to 90,000 distinct CDR3 sequences, around 46% seen once; the top ten hold around 55%. This clonotype has a handful of counts. CDR1 is MGHRA, CDR2 YSYEKL, per germline. V was pared by 1 base and J by 7 bases, with 14 bases between. This CDR3 region has 16 residues. The receptor was isolated from a human donor who was either an allogeneic HSCT recipient or a stem cell or donor lymphocyte infusion donor (not recorded which). It is not recorded whose cells these are; they may come from a transplant donor. The rearrangement links TRBV4-1 to TRBJ1-6, with D tentatively TRBD1 (5 bases). What was sequenced was blood, either unsorted or a sorted T cell fraction (not recorded which). CDR3 DNA: TGCGCCAGCAGCCAAGGATGGGCAGGGTTCAATTCACCCCTCCACTTT. This codes for CASSQGWAGFNSPLHF.